Described below is a single T cell receptor beta chain sequence and its context. This entry belongs to a study of blood T cell repertoires in COVID-19. Study context: PBMCs, B-cell-depleted T cells, or T cells provided the cDNA or gDNA that made up the material.

V gave up 7 bases and J gave up 3 bases; unmatched junction bases: 6. In germline, CDR1 is SNHLY, CDR2 FYNNEI. The CDR3 runs to 14 residues. All enrollees were roughly 18 to 95 years old and from 20 to 30 US areas. Symptom resolution, clearance, or two negative PCRs marked donors in Cohort 3 as recovered. Authors' processing steps: Researchers report that nucleated cell counts were estimated from reference gene primer amplification. The data were produced by immunoSEQ multiplex PCR, yet TCRdb's version contains in-frame clones alone and is incomplete. Clone size and the V and J calls come from that table; the DNA yielded D and trimming. This table holds around 310,000 clones, under 90% found once.

The specimen was PBMCs or T cells enriched from blood (not recorded which). This sequence joins TRBV2 and TRBJ2-7; TRBD1 aligns across 10 bases. The clonotype originates from a young woman who had recovered from COVID-19. CDR3 sequence: CASTPDRGHYEQYF. For the CDR3, the DNA is TGTGCCAGCACCCCAGACAGGGGGCACTACGAGCAGTACTTC.